The source of this T cell receptor beta chain is a study of cytomegalovirus exposure and HLA in healthy donors. Findings and caveats of the study: The study designated 164 TCR beta chains cytomegalovirus-associated.

CDR1 and CDR2 from the germline V gene are MNHEY and SMNVEV (reference sequence). V trimming: 6 bases; J trimming: 3 bases; junction bases outside the gene matches: 1. The CDR3 has 14 amino acids. With regard to this clone: The antigen is unknown.

The table came from immunoSEQ multiplex PCR; TCRdb's copy has only in-frame clones and leaves some out. The sample contains tens of thousands of clones, roughly 84% of which appear only once. Sequencing was performed on PBMCs. V and J are TRBV27 and TRBJ2-2, with 10 bases lining up with TRBD2. The clonotype originates from a woman aged 18-29 years in good health and CMV-seropositive. CDR3 coding DNA: TGTGCCAGCAGAGCGGGGGGGTACACCGGGGAGCTGTTTTTT. As protein: CASRAGGYTGELFF.